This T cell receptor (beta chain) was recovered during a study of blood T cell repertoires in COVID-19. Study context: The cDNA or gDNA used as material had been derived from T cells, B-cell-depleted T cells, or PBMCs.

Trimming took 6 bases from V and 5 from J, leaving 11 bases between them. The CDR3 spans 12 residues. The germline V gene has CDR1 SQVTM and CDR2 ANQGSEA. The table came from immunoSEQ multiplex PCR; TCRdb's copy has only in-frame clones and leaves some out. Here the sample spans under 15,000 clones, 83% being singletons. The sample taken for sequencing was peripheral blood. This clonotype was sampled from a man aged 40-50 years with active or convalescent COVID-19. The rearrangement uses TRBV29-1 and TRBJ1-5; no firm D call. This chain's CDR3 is CSVQEADQPQHF. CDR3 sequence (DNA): TGCAGCGTCCAGGAGGCTGATCAGCCCCAGCATTTT.